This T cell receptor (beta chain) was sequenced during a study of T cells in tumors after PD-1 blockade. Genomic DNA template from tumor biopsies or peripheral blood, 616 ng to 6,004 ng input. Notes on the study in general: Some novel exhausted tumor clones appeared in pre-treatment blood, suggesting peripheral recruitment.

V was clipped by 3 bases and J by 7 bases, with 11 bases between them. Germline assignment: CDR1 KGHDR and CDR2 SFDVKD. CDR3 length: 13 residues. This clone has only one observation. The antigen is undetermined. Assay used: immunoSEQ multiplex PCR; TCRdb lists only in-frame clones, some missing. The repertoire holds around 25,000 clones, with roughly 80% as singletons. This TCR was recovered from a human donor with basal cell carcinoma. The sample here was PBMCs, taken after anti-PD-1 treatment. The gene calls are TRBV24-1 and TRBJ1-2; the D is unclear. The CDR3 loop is CATSDELRSGYTF. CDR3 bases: TGTGCCACCAGTGATGAACTCAGGTCTGGCTACACCTTC.